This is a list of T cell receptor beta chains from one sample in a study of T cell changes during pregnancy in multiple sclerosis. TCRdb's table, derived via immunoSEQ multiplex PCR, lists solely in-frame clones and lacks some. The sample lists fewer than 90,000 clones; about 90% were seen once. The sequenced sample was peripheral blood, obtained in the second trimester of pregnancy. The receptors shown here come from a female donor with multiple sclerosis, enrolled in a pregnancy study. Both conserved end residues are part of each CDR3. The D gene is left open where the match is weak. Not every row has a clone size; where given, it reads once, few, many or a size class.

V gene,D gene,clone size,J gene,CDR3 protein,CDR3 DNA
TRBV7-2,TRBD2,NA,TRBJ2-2,CASSHGLAGNTGELFF,TGTGCCAGCAGCCACGGACTAGCGGGGAACACCGGGGAGCTGTTTTTT
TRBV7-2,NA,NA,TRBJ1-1,CASSLGGGNTEAFF,TGTGCCAGCAGCCTCGGGGGGGGGAACACTGAAGCTTTCTTT
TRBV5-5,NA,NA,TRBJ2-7,CASSLAGHEQYF,TGTGCCAGCAGCTTGGCAGGGCACGAGCAGTACTTC
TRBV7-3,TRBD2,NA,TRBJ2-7,CASSPAGGSNEQYF,TGTGCCAGCAGCCCGGCGGGGGGCTCCAACGAGCAGTACTTC
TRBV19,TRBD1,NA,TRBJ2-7,CASGQGWESSYEQYF,TGTGCCAGCGGACAGGGGTGGGAAAGCTCCTACGAGCAGTACTTC
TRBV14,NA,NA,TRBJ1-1,CASSLLAEAFF,TGTGCCAGCAGCCTCTTAGCTGAAGCTTTCTTT
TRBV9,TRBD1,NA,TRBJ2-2,CASSVDPQQGAGELFF,TGTGCCAGCAGCGTAGACCCTCAACAGGGGGCCGGGGAGCTGTTTTTT
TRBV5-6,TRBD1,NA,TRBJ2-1,CASSELKGGAGNEQFF,TGTGCCAGCAGCGAGCTAAAAGGGGGCGCGGGTAATGAGCAGTTCTTC
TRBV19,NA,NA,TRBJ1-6,CASSASGTTNSPLHF,TGTGCCAGTAGTGCCTCCGGGACAACAAATTCACCCCTCCACTTT
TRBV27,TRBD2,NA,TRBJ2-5,CASSWLAGGPRQETQYF,TGTGCCAGCAGCTGGTTAGCGGGGGGGCCTCGGCAAGAGACCCAGTACTTC
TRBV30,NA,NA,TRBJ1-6,CAWSVRGSPLHF,TGTGCCTGGAGTGTACGGGGTTCACCCCTCCACTTT
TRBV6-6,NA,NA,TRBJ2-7,CASTSGIEQYF,TGTGCCAGCACCTCAGGGATCGAGCAGTACTTC
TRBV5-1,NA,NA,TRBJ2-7,CASSLVMGQYEQYF,TGCGCCAGCAGCTTGGTGATGGGGCAATACGAGCAGTACTTC
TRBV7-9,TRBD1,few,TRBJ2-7,CASSFLQGKHEQYF,TGTGCCAGCAGCTTCCTACAGGGGAAACACGAGCAGTACTTC
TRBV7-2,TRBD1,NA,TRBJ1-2,CARQGVNYGYTF,TGTGCCAGACAGGGGGTGAACTATGGCTACACCTTC
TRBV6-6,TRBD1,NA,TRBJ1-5,CASMRDRGANQPQHF,TGTGCCAGCATGAGGGACAGGGGCGCCAATCAGCCCCAGCATTTT
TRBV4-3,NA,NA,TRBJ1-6,CASSQEGGGLSPLHF,TGCGCCAGCAGCCAAGAGGGGGGAGGCCTCTCACCCCTCCACTTT
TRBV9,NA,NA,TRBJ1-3,CASSASSSGNTIYF,TGTGCCAGCAGCGCCTCGAGCTCTGGAAACACCATATATTTT
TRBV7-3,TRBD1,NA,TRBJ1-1,CASSLTREGALTEAFF,TGTGCCAGCAGCTTAACGCGTGAGGGGGCGCTGACTGAAGCTTTCTTT
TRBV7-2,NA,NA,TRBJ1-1,CASSPQGLGTEAFF,TGTGCCAGCAGCCCCCAGGGATTGGGCACTGAAGCTTTCTTT
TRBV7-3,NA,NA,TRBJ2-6,CASSVLASGANVLTF,TGTGCCAGCAGCGTGTTGGCTTCTGGGGCCAACGTCCTGACTTTC
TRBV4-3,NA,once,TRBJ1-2,CASSQDRVNYGYTF,TGCGCCAGCAGCCAAGACAGGGTAAACTATGGCTACACCTTC
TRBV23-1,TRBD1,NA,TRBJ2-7,CASSQSGGQGRHEQYF,TGCGCCAGCAGTCAATCGGGGGGACAGGGTAGGCACGAGCAGTACTTC
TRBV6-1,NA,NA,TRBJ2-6,CASSLSSGANVLTF,TGTGCCAGCAGTCTCAGCTCTGGGGCCAACGTCCTGACTTTC
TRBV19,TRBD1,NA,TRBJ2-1,CASLRGIGGQGMEQFF,TGTGCCAGTCTAAGGGGCATTGGGGGACAGGGGATGGAGCAGTTCTTC
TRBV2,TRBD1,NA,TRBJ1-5,CASRIIQGEYQPQHF,TGTGCCAGCAGGATTATACAGGGGGAGTATCAGCCCCAGCATTTT
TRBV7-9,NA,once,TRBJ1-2,CASSFRGARGYTF,TGTGCCAGCAGCTTCCGGGGGGCGAGGGGCTACACCTTC
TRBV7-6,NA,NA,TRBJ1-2,CASSLEPAGRGWYGYTF,TGTGCCAGCAGCTTAGAGCCCGCAGGACGGGGGTGGTATGGCTACACCTTC
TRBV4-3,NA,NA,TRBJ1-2,CASRQTGSRYGYTF,TGCGCCAGCAGACAAACAGGGTCGCGGTACGGCTACACCTTC
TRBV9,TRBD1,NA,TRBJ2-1,CASSVRTGAYNEQFF,TGTGCCAGCAGCGTACGGACAGGGGCCTACAATGAGCAGTTCTTC
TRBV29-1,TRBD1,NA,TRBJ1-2,CSARQGSYGYTF,TGCAGCGCCCGACAGGGATCTTATGGCTACACCTTC
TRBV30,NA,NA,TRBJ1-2,CAGTGTRANYGYTF,TGTGCCGGTACCGGGACAAGGGCTAACTATGGCTACACCTTC
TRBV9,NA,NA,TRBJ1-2,CASSGTSYRGYTF,TGTGCCAGCAGCGGGACAAGCTACCGCGGCTACACCTTC
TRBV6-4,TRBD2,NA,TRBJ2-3,CASSDSGGGALDTQYF,TGTGCCAGCAGTGACTCGGGCGGGGGGGCCTTGGATACGCAGTATTTT
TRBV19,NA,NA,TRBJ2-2,CASSVGPQGFGELFF,TGTGCCAGTAGTGTAGGACCTCAGGGGTTCGGGGAGCTGTTTTTT
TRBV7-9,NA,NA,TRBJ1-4,CASSLILGSANEKLFF,TGTGCCAGCAGCTTAATTTTGGGGAGTGCTAATGAAAAACTGTTTTTT
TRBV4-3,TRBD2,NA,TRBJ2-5,CASSQTLGGNPYF,TGCGCCAGCAGCCAAACTCTCGGGGGGAATCCGTACTTC
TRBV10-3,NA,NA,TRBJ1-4,CAISVRAIEGKLFF,TGTGCCATCAGTGTACGGGCGATCGAGGGAAAACTGTTTTTT
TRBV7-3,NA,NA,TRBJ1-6,CASSLMVLVGGGEPLHF,TGTGCCAGCAGCTTAATGGTCTTGGTCGGGGGAGGAGAACCCCTCCACTTT
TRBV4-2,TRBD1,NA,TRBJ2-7,CASSQGQGSTYEQYF,TGTGCCAGCAGCCAAGGACAGGGGTCTACCTACGAGCAGTACTTC